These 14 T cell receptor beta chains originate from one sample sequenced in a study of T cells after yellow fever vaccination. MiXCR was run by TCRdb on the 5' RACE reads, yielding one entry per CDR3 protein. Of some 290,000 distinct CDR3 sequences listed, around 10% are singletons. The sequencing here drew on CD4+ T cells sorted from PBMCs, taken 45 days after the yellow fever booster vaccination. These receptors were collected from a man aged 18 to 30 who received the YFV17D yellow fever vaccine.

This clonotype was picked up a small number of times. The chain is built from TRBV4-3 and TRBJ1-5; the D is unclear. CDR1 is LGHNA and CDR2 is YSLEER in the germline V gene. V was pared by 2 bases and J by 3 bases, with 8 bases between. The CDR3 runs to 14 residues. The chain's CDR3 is CASSQRPSNQPQHF. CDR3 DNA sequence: TGCGCCAGCAGCCAAAGGCCGTCCAATCAGCCCCAGCATTTT.

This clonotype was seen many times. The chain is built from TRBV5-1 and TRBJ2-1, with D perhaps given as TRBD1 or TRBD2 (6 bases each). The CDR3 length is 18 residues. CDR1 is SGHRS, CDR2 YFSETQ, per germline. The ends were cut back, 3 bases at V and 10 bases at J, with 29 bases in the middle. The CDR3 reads CASSSGAGGYDSLREQFF. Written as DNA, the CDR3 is TGCGCCAGCAGCTCGGGGGCCGGGGGCTACGACTCGCTACGGGAGCAGTTCTTC.

The CDR3 bases are TGTGCCAGCAGCTTAGGCCTTGGACAGGCAGAATCCTACGAGCAGTACTTC. Residues: CASSLGLGQAESYEQYF. The rearrangement joins TRBV7-2 to TRBJ2-7; 7 nucleotides align to TRBD1. The CDR3 totals 17 residues. Germline CDR1 SGHTA, CDR2 FQGNSA. J lost 1 base, V lost 1 base, and 10 bases had no gene match.

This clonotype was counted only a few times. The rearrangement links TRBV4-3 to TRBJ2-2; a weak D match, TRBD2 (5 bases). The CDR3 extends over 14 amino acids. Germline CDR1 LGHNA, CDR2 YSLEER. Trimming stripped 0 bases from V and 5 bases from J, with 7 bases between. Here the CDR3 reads CASSQDWETGELFF. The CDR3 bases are TGCGCCAGCAGCCAAGATTGGGAGACCGGGGAGCTGTTTTTT.

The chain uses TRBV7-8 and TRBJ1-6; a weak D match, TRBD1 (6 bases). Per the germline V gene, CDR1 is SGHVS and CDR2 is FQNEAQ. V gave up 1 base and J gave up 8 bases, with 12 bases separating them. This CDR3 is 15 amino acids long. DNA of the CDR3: TGTGCCAGCAGCTTAGTGTTAGCAGGGGATTCACCCCTCCACTTT. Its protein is CASSLVLAGDSPLHF.

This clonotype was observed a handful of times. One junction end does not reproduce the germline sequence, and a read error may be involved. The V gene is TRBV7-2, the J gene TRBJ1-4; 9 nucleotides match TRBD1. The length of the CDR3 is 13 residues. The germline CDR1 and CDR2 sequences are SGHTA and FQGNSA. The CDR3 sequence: CASSARTGAESVF. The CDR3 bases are TGTGCCAGCAGCGCCAGGACAGGGGCAGAATCGGTTTTT.

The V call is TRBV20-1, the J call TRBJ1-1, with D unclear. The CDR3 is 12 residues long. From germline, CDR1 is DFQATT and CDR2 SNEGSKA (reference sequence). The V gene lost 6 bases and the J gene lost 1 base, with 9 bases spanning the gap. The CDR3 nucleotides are TGCAGTGCCCCCGACAAGAACACTGAAGCTTTCTTT. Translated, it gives CSAPDKNTEAFF.

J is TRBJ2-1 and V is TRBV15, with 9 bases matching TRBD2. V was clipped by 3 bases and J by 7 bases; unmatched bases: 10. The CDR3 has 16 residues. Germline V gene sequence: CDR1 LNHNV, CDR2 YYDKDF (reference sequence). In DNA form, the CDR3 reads TGTGCCACCAGCAGGGATCGGCGGGGGGGCCTGAATGAGCAGTTCTTC. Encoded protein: CATSRDRRGGLNEQFF.

CDR3 nucleotide sequence: TGTGCCAGCAGCGTAGGACCCGGGGCCCTCCACTTT. It yields the protein CASSVGPGALHF. The chain recombines TRBV9 with TRBJ1-6, with D hard to call. CDR1 SGDLS and CDR2 YYNGEE come from the germline V gene. The V and J ends lost 0 bases and 14 bases respectively, with 9 bases between them. The CDR3 has 12 residues.

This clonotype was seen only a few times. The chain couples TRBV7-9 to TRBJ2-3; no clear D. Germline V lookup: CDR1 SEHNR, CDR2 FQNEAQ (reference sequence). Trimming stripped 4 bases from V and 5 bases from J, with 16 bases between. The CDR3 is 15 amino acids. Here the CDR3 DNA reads TGTGCCAGCAGCTCCCCCACCGGAATGGGAGATACGCAGTATTTT. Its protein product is CASSSPTGMGDTQYF. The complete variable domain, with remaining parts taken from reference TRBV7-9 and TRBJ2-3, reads DTGVSQNPRHKITKRGQNVTFRCDPISEHNRLYWYRQTLGQGPEFLTYFQNEAQLEKSRLLSDRFSAERPKGSFSTLEIQRTEQGDSAMYLCASSSPTGMGDTQYFGPGTRLTVL.

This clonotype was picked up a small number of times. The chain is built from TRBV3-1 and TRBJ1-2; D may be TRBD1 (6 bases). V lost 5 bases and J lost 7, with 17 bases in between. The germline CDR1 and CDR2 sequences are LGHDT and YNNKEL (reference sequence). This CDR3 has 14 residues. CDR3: CASSFEQGWSGYTF. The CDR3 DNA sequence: TGTGCCAGCAGCTTTGAACAGGGCTGGTCTGGCTACACCTTC.

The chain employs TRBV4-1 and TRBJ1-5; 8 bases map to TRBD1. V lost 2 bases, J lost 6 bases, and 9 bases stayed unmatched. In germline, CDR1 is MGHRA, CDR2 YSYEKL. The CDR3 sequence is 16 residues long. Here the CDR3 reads CASSQPGQGGGQPQHF. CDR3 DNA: TGCGCCAGCAGCCAACCCGGACAGGGAGGGGGTCAGCCCCAGCATTTT.

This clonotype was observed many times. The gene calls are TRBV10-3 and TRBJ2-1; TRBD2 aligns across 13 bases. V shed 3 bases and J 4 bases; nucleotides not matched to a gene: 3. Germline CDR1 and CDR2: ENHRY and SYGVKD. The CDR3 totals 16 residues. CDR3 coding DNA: TGTGCCATCAGTGAAGGGACTAGCGGGGCTTACAATGAGCAGTTCTTC. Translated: CAISEGTSGAYNEQFF.

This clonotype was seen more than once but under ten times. The DNA of the CDR3 is TGTGCCAGCAGCTTAGGTCCGGGAAAGCAGTACTTC. Its protein product is CASSLGPGKQYF. This chain links TRBV11-3 with TRBJ2-7; weak D call: TRBD2 (5 bases). The V gene lost 1 base and the J gene lost 8 bases, with 9 bases spanning the gap. The length of the CDR3 is 12 residues. Germline V CDR1 and CDR2: SGHNT, YENEEA. Full variable domain (remainder filled in from reference TRBV11-3 and TRBJ2-7): EAGVVQSPRYKIIEKKQPVAFWCNPISGHNTLYWYLQNLGQGPELLIRYENEEAVDDSQLPKDRFSAERLKGVDSTLKIQPAELGDSAVYLCASSLGPGKQYFGPGTRLTVT.